This passage covers 31 T cell receptor beta chains from one sample sequenced in a study of OX40 agonist ivuxolimab in advanced cancers. The data were produced by immunoSEQ multiplex PCR, yet TCRdb's version contains in-frame clones alone and is incomplete. The table has around 100,000 clones, about 87% seen once. Material: CD4+ or CD8+ T cells sorted from blood, obtained in a trial of the OX40 agonist ivuxolimab. The receptors were sampled from an adult with an advanced solid tumor such as melanoma, head and neck, liver or kidney cancer.

The chain has TRBV11-2 and TRBJ2-1, with D uncertain. This CDR3 contains 11 residues. The V gene lost 3 bases and the J gene lost 8 bases, with 5 bases spanning the gap. Germline V lookup: CDR1 SGHAT, CDR2 FQNNGV. The CDR3 sequence: CASSFPDEQFF. The CDR3, as DNA: TGTGCCAGCAGCTTTCCGGATGAGCAGTTCTTC.

This clone occurred once. The J gene is TRBJ1-2, the V gene TRBV7-3, with D possibly matching TRBD1 (5 bases). This CDR3 is built from 13 residues. Germline V CDR1 and CDR2: SGHTA, FQGTGA. Between the trimmed V and J ends, which lost 3 bases and 2 bases, there was a span of 7 bases. In DNA form, the CDR3 reads TGTGCCAGCAGCTTGGACAAGAACTATGGCTACACCTTC. This encodes CASSLDKNYGYTF.

The gene calls are TRBV29-1 and TRBJ1-3; D ambiguous. V was cut by 4 bases and J by 0 bases, with 10 bases left in between. This CDR3 comprises 14 residues. CDR1 SQVTM and CDR2 ANQGSEA come from the germline V gene. CDR3 nucleotide sequence: TGCAGCGTTGGCGGCAGTCCCTCTGGAAACACCATATATTTT. Encoded protein: CSVGGSPSGNTIYF.

As to this clone: The same CDR3 can be traced to other DNA sequences in this sample. V gene TRBV6-1 combines with J gene TRBJ1-4; 8 bases map to TRBD1. The V and J ends lost 6 bases and 5 bases, in that order; junction bases with no gene match: 8. The germline gives CDR1 MNHNS, CDR2 SASEGT. The CDR3 extends over 15 amino acids. CDR3 sequence: CASSFGTGLNEKLFF. The CDR3 region has the DNA TGTGCCAGCAGCTTCGGGACAGGACTGAATGAAAAACTGTTTTTT.

The chain couples TRBV7-9 to TRBJ2-3; the match to TRBD2 covers 8 bases. The CDR3 consists of 18 residues. With 3 bases clipped from V and 0 bases from J, the junction kept 11 bases outside the gene matches. Germline CDR1 reads SEHNR; CDR2 reads FQNEAQ (reference sequence). DNA for the CDR3: TGTGCCAGCAGCTTTAGGTCCCCGGCTAGCGGGAGCACAGATACGCAGTATTTT. Protein: CASSFRSPASGSTDTQYF.

The rearrangement joins TRBV6-1 to TRBJ2-3; D unclear. Trimming cost V 7 bases and J 1 base, with 9 bases left between them. In germline, CDR1 is MNHNS, CDR2 SASEGT. CDR3 length: 13 amino acids. CDR3 protein: CASKGPRTDTQYF. CDR3 DNA sequence: TGTGCCAGCAAGGGTCCCCGCACAGATACGCAGTATTTT.

The V call is TRBV6-5, the J call TRBJ1-5; D is ambiguous. Germline V gene sequence: CDR1 MNHEY, CDR2 SVGAGI. The CDR3 is 13 residues long. V lost 7 bases, J lost 6 bases, and 13 bases lay in between. CDR3 in amino acids: CASKDPGVQPQHF. CDR3 sequence (DNA): TGTGCCAGCAAAGACCCGGGTGTTCAGCCCCAGCATTTT.

V usage is TRBV7-9 and J usage is TRBJ2-2, with 7 bases identical to TRBD2. Germline V gene lookup returns CDR1 SEHNR and CDR2 FQNEAQ (reference sequence). This CDR3 region has 13 residues. The V gene end was trimmed by 7 bases and the J gene end by 6 bases; junction bases not matched to a gene: 5. In DNA form, the CDR3 reads TGTGCCAGCATCGGACTAGGCCCCGGGGAGCTGTTTTTT. It specifies CASIGLGPGELFF. Full variable domain (outside the CDR3, taken from reference TRBV7-9 and TRBJ2-2): DTGVSQNPRHKITKRGQNVTFRCDPISEHNRLYWYRQTLGQGPEFLTYFQNEAQLEKSRLLSDRFSAERPKGSFSTLEIQRTEQGDSAMYLCASIGLGPGELFFGEGSRLTVL.

This clone showed up just a few times. The rearrangement uses TRBV29-1 and TRBJ1-1; D gene unclear. V was clipped by 2 bases and J by 1 base, with 11 bases between them. CDR3 length equals 14 residues. Germline CDR1 and CDR2: SQVTM and ANQGSEA. The DNA of the CDR3 is TGCAGCGTTGAAAATGACATCAAGAACACTGAAGCTTTCTTT. Its protein is CSVENDIKNTEAFF. The full variable domain, its missing parts supplied by reference TRBV29-1 and TRBJ1-1, is SAVISQKPSRDICQRGTSLTIQCQVDSQVTMMFWYRQQPGQSLTLIATANQGSEATYESGFVIDKFPISRPNLTFSTLTVSNMSPEDSSIYLCSVENDIKNTEAFFGQGTRLTVV.

V is TRBV18 and J is TRBJ2-5; D might be TRBD1 (6 bases). V was shortened by 5 bases and J by 0 bases, with 19 bases between the two germline ends. Germline V gives CDR1 KGHSH, CDR2 LQKENI. There are 17 residues in the CDR3. The CDR3 reads CASSYDWGKGDQETQYF. CDR3 in DNA: TGTGCCAGCTCATACGATTGGGGCAAGGGGGACCAAGAGACCCAGTACTTC. The complete variable domain, with remaining parts taken from reference TRBV18 and TRBJ2-5, reads NAGVMQNPRHLVRRRGQEARLRCSPMKGHSHVYWYRQLPEEGLKFMVYLQKENIIDESGMPKERFSAEFPKEGPSILRIQQVVRGDSAAYFCASSYDWGKGDQETQYFGPGTRLLVL.

The gene calls are TRBV7-2 and TRBJ1-5; D gene uncertain. Trimming pared 5 bases from V and 5 bases from J, leaving 7 bases between. Germline V gene data show CDR1 as SGHTA and CDR2 as FQGNSA. This CDR3 comprises 12 residues. The CDR3 nucleotides read TGTGCCAGCAGCCTTGAGTATCAGCCCCAGCATTTT. It is translated as CASSLEYQPQHF.

The J gene is TRBJ2-5, the V gene TRBV7-9; D gene unclear. This CDR3 region has 12 residues. Germline V gene lookup returns CDR1 SEHNR and CDR2 FQNEAQ (reference sequence). Trimming left V 3 bases short and J 2 bases short, with 4 bases between. The CDR3 region is CASSLAQETQYF. DNA for the CDR3: TGTGCCAGCAGCTTGGCACAAGAGACCCAGTACTTC.

The J gene is TRBJ1-2, the V gene TRBV7-6, with D maybe TRBD1 (5 bases). CDR1 is SGHVS and CDR2 is FNYEAQ in the germline V gene. The CDR3 contains 12 residues. The V end was cut by 1 base, the J end by 6 bases, with 6 bases between. CDR3 nucleotide sequence: TGTGCCAGCAGCTTAGGGGGGGATGGCTACACCTTC. This sequence encodes CASSLGGDGYTF.

The chain links TRBV4-3 to TRBJ2-7; 12 nucleotides line up with TRBD1. J was trimmed by 7 bases and V by 4 bases; bases with no gene match: 11. The germline CDR1 and CDR2 sequences are LGHNA and YSLEER. CDR3 length: 16 amino acids. CDR3 in amino acids: CASSPQAGQGAREQYF. The CDR3, as DNA: TGCGCCAGCAGCCCACAGGCGGGACAGGGGGCTCGGGAGCAGTACTTC.

V usage is TRBV27 and J usage is TRBJ2-5; D call uncertain. Trimming removed 2 bases from V and 2 bases from J, with 6 bases in between. This CDR3 comprises 13 residues. Germline loops: CDR1 MNHEY, CDR2 SMNVEV (reference sequence). The CDR3 protein is CASSLKWQETQYF. CDR3 DNA: TGTGCCAGCAGTTTAAAGTGGCAAGAGACCCAGTACTTC.

The genes are TRBV7-8 and TRBJ2-4, with TRBD1 identical over 7 bases. CDR3 length equals 16 residues. Germline CDR1 and CDR2: SGHVS and FQNEAQ. The V gene end was trimmed by 1 base and the J gene end by 5 bases; junction bases not matched to a gene: 8. The DNA of the CDR3 is TGTGCCAGCAGCTTAGGTGCCAGGGGGATCCAAAACATTCAGTACTTC. The encoded protein is CASSLGARGIQNIQYF.

This clone occurred once. The chain carries TRBV5-6 and TRBJ2-5; 12 bases match TRBD2. The V gene end was trimmed by 2 bases and the J gene end by 5 bases; junction bases not matched to a gene: 7. CDR3 length equals 16 residues. Germline V gives CDR1 SGHDT, CDR2 YYEEEE. This chain's CDR3 is CASSFLTSGRRETQYF. Written as DNA, the CDR3 is TGTGCCAGCAGCTTTTTAACTAGCGGGAGGAGGGAGACCCAGTACTTC.

The V call is TRBV11-3, the J call TRBJ2-7; D is uncertain. The CDR3 runs to 13 residues. The V and J ends lost 3 bases and 3 bases respectively, with 9 bases between them. CDR1 is SGHNT, CDR2 YENEEA, per germline. The CDR3 loop reads CASSLGNSYEQYF. The CDR3 nucleotides read TGTGCCAGCAGCTTGGGAAACAGCTACGAGCAGTACTTC.

V is TRBV14 and J is TRBJ2-2; tentatively, D is TRBD2 (5 bases). This CDR3 spans 16 amino acids. In germline, CDR1 is SGHDN, CDR2 FVKESK. The germline V and J ends were trimmed by 1 base and 4 bases, with 13 bases remaining between them. The CDR3 bases are TGTGCCAGCAGCCAAGTGGCGGGTGTTAGCACCGGGGAGCTGTTTTTT. Its translation is CASSQVAGVSTGELFF.

This clone was detected once. The chain links TRBV5-1 to TRBJ2-7; D possibly corresponds to TRBD2 (6 bases). The CDR3 totals 15 residues. In germline, CDR1 is SGHRS, CDR2 YFSETQ. V was clipped by 4 bases and J by 2 bases, with 16 bases between them. CDR3 loop: CASSTGPGLTYEQYF. CDR3 bases: TGCGCCAGCAGCACTGGCCCGGGACTTACCTACGAGCAGTACTTC.

This rearrangement joins TRBV18 to TRBJ1-5; 9 positions agree with TRBD1. Trimming at V came to 0 bases and at J to 6 bases, leaving 6 bases not matched to a gene. This CDR3 contains 16 residues. From germline, CDR1 is KGHSH and CDR2 LQKENI. DNA of the CDR3: TGTGCCAGCTCACCACCAGGGACAGGGCCTGGTCAGCCCCAGCATTTT. The encoded protein is CASSPPGTGPGQPQHF.

The chain combines TRBV7-2 with TRBJ2-1; weak D call: TRBD2 (5 bases). Trimming pared 5 bases from V and 10 bases from J, leaving 15 bases between. The CDR3 totals 13 residues. Germline values: CDR1 SGHTA, CDR2 FQGNSA. The CDR3 reads CASSHPSGIEQFF. CDR3 coding DNA: TGTGCCAGCAGCCACCCTTCCGGGATCGAGCAGTTCTTC.

This chain joins TRBV19 and TRBJ1-1, with 9 bases fitting TRBD1. CDR3 length: 17 amino acids. Trimming took 6 bases from V and 0 from J; bases not matched to a gene: 11. Per germline, CDR1 LNHDA and CDR2 SQIVND (reference sequence). CDR3 coding DNA: TGTGCCAGTAGCCCACCGGGACAGGGTGGCCTGAACACTGAAGCTTTCTTT. Translating it yields CASSPPGQGGLNTEAFF. Together with reference TRBV19 and TRBJ1-1, the CDR3 gives the full variable domain: DGGITQSPKYLFRKEGQNVTLSCEQNLNHDAMYWYRQDPGQGLRLIYYSQIVNDFQKGDIAEGYSVSREKKESFPLTVTSAQKNPTAFYLCASSPPGQGGLNTEAFFGQGTRLTVV.

This chain connects TRBV21-1 to TRBJ2-7; TRBD1, the table's D call, lacks a check against the DNA. TRBV21-1 is listed as a pseudogene. The CDR3 spans 18 residues. The CDR3 DNA reads as TGTGCCAGCAGCCGGGACACCGGAAGCATAATGTCCTCCTACGAGCAGTACTTC. Translated: CASSRDTGSIMSSYEQYF.

This sequence joins TRBV19 and TRBJ2-2, with D possibly TRBD2 on 7 matching bases. Germline V CDR1 and CDR2: LNHDA, SQIVND (reference sequence). The CDR3 has 18 residues. V was cut by 3 bases and J by 5 bases, with 22 bases left in between. CDR3 coding DNA: TGTGCCAGTAGTATTGTCCGGGGGGCTACCCGACGGACCGGGGAGCTGTTTTTT. Residues: CASSIVRGATRRTGELFF.

The DNA for the CDR3 is TGCAGCGTTGAAGATCGGACTTACTATGGCTACACCTTC. It yields the protein CSVEDRTYYGYTF. The chain joins TRBV29-1 to TRBJ1-2, with D uncertain. V was shortened by 0 bases and J by 3 bases, with 8 bases between the two germline ends. CDR1 and CDR2 from the germline V gene are SQVTM and ANQGSEA. CDR3 length equals 13 residues.

This chain uses TRBV11-2 with TRBJ2-2; D is undetermined. V was shortened by 0 bases and J by 4 bases, with 9 bases between the two germline ends. The CDR3 sequence is 15 residues long. The germline V gene has CDR1 SGHAT and CDR2 FQNNGV. The CDR3 region has the DNA TGTGCCAGCAGCTTAGATCGACACCCCACCGGGGAGCTGTTTTTT. Its protein product is CASSLDRHPTGELFF.

The rearrangement links TRBV25-1 to TRBJ1-2; D perhaps matches TRBD1 (6 bases). Germline-derived CDR1 and CDR2 are MGHDK and SYGVNS. This CDR3 spans 14 amino acids. V lost 8 bases to trimming and J lost 5 bases, with 18 bases between them. The CDR3 region is CASSRQDGGYGYTF. DNA for the CDR3: TGTGCCAGCTCCAGACAGGACGGAGGGTATGGCTACACCTTC.

The gene calls are TRBV5-1 and TRBJ1-3; D remains ambiguous. V lost 0 bases to trimming and J lost 2 bases, with 3 bases between them. Germline V gene lookup returns CDR1 SGHRS and CDR2 YFSETQ. This CDR3 spans 13 amino acids. CDR3 DNA: TGCGCCAGCAGCTTGGACGCTGGAAACACCATATATTTT. This codes for CASSLDAGNTIYF.

The chain recombines TRBV21-1 with TRBJ1-1. TRBV21-1 is labeled a pseudogene. The CDR3 totals 15 residues. CDR3 sequence: CASIFRGVKDTEAFF. For the CDR3, the DNA is TGTGCCAGCATTTTTCGTGGGGTAAAGGACACTGAAGCTTTCTTT.

CDR3 amino acids: CASSLAQGTTLGLFF. Here the CDR3 DNA reads TGCGCCAGCAGCTTGGCCCAGGGCACTACTCTAGGGCTGTTTTTT. The V gene is TRBV5-1, the J gene TRBJ1-4; tentatively, D is TRBD1 (5 bases). Germline CDR1 and CDR2: SGHRS and YFSETQ. The CDR3 has 15 residues. Between the trimmed V and J ends, which lost 0 bases and 14 bases, there was a span of 20 bases.